This T cell receptor beta chain emerged from a study of blood T cell repertoires in COVID-19 (dated by TCRdb to the early 2020s). Describing the broader study: The collaborator samples originated in the United States, Italy and Spain and spanned the acute and convalescent phases of COVID-19. The prospective study material was composed of cDNA or gDNA derived from T cells, B-cell-depleted T cells, or PBMCs. The repertoires were released in a freely available public database meant as a resource for research on the immune response to SARS-CoV-2. Deeply sampled blood TCRbeta repertoires from subjects exposed to, actively infected with, or recovered from COVID-19 were included in the dataset. HLA class I and class II types, where available, came from metadata supplied by the sample provider rather than from assay-based typing. Samples came from the ongoing ImmuneRACE study (first 160 participants) plus 1,254 subjects from 6 global collaborators. Sample metadata almost always included a de-identified subject ID, COVID-19 status, age in years and sex.

TCRbeta CDR3 regions were amplified from genomic DNA using the immunoSEQ Assay, a bias-controlled multiplex PCR. The study's own analysis went as follows. Nucleated cell counts per sample were estimated from amplification of reference gene primers within the assay. Sequence reads were collapsed and filtered to measure the absolute abundance of every unique TCRbeta CDR3 rearrangement. For each sample, productive Simpson clonality was calculated by taking the square root of Simpson's diversity index across productive rearrangements. This is the immuneACCESS table as TCRdb keeps it, with only in-frame sequences that have V and J called. A part of the clones is gone; compared with another copy, unresolved V genes explain less than half, and the rest is unexplained. The V and J calls and the clone size are those of that table, but D and trimming were determined from the DNA. The sample data list approximately 230,000 clones, and roughly 88% of these were observed just once. Jointly, the top ten make up approximately 1.4% of the sample.

What the authors observed across the whole study: How much clinical and demographic metadata was included differed by source and by participant, and the metadata was provided uncurated.

Including cysteine and phenylalanine, the CDR3 has 16 amino acids. The DNA shown is the 48-base CDR3, in frame from base 1. The junction carries 14 bases between V and J, which are trimmed by 4 bases and 1 base respectively. The germline V gene supplies CDR1 SGHNT and CDR2 YENEEA. Turning to this clone: The specificity of this receptor is unknown. One base away there is no much larger clone; base qualities are not given.

The collaborating institutions used their own protocols to collect whole blood in K2EDTA tubes. For TCRbeta analysis, collaborators shipped samples as frozen whole blood, isolated PBMCs, or DNA extracted from either of those sample types. The sample taken for sequencing was peripheral blood. The TCR sequence derives from an elderly man with acute or convalescent COVID-19. This chain is built from TRBV11-3 and TRBJ2-1; the D segment could be TRBD2, given 5 matching bases. DNA sequence: TGTGCCAGCAGCTCGAACCCGGACTCTTCCTACAATGAGCAGTTCTTC. This encodes CASSSNPDSSYNEQFF.